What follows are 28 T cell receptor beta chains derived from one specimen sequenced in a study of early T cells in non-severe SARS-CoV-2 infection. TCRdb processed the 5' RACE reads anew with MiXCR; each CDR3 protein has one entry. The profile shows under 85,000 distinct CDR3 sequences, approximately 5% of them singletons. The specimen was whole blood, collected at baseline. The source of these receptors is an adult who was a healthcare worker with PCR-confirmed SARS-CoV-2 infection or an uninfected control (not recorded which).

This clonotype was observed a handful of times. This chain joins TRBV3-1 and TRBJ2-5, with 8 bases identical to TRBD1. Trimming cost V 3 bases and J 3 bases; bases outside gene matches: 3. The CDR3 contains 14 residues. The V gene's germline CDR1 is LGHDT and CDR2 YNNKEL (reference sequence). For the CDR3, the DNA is TGTGCCAGCAGCCACTCGGACAGGGAAGAGACCCAGTACTTC. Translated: CASSHSDREETQYF.

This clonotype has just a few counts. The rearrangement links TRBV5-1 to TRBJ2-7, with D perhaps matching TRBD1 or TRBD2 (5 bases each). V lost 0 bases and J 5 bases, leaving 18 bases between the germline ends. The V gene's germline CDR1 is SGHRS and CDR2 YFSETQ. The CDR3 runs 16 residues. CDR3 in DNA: TGCGCCAGCAGCTTGGCCGGGGCCATACTAGGGGACGAGCAGTACTTC. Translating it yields CASSLAGAILGDEQYF.

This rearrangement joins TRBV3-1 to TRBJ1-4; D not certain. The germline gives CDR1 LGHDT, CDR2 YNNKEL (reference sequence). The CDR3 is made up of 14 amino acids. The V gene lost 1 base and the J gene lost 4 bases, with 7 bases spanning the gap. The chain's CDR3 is CASSQGEGNEKLFF. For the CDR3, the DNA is TGTGCCAGCAGCCAAGGGGAGGGTAATGAAAAACTGTTTTTT. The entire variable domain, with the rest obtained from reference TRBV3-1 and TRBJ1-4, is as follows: DTAVSQTPKYLVTQMGNDKSIKCEQNLGHDTMYWYKQDSKKFLKIMFSYNNKELIINETVPNRFSPKSPDKAHLNLHINSLELGDSAVYFCASSQGEGNEKLFFGSGTQLSVL.

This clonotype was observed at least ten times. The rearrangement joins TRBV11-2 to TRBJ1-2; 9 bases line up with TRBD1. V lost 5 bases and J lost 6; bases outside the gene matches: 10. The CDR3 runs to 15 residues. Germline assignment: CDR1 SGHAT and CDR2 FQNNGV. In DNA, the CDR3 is TGTGCCAGCAGCGGGACAGGGAAATTGGTTGATGGCTACACCTTC. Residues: CASSGTGKLVDGYTF.

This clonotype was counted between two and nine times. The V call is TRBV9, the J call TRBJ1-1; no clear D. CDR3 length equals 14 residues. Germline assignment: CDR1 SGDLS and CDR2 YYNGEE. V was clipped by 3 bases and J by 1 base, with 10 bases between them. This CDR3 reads CASSAGPSNTEAFF. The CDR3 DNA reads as TGTGCCAGCAGCGCCGGACCCTCGAACACTGAAGCTTTCTTT.

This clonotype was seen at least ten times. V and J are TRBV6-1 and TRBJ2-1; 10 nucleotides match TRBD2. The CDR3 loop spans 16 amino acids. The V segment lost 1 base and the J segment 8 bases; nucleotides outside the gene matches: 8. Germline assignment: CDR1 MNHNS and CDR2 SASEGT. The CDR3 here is CASSEVSSGSRDEQFF. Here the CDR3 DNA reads TGTGCCAGCAGTGAAGTGTCTAGCGGGAGTAGGGATGAGCAGTTCTTC.

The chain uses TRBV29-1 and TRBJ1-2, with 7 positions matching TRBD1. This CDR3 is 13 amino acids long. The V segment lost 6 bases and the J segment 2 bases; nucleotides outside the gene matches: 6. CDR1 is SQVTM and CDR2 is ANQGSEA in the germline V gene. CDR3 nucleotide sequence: TGCAGCGTGGGGGACAGCGTAAACTATGGCTACACCTTC. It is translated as CSVGDSVNYGYTF.

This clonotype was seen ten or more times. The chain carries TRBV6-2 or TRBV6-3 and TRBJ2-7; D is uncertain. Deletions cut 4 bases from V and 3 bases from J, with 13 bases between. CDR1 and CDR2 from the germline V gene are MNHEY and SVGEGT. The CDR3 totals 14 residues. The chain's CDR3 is CASSLDSARYEQYF. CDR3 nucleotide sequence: TGTGCCAGCAGTTTAGACTCGGCCCGCTACGAGCAGTACTTC.

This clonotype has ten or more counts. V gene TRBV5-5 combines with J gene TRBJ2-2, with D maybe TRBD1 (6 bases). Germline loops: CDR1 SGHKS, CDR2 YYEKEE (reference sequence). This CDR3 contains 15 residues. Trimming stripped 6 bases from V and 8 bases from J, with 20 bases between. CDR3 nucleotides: TGTGCCAGCACCCCAAAGACAGGTTTGGTTGGGGAGCTGTTTTTT. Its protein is CASTPKTGLVGELFF.

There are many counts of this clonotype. CDR3 sequence reads: CSARGHNEQFF. The CDR3 bases are TGCAGTGCTCGCGGACATAATGAGCAGTTCTTC. V and J are TRBV20-1 and TRBJ2-1, with D tentatively TRBD1 (5 bases). The CDR3 extends over 11 amino acids. CDR1 and CDR2 (germline): DFQATT, SNEGSKA (reference sequence). V shed 5 bases and J shed 7 bases, with 9 bases lying between them.

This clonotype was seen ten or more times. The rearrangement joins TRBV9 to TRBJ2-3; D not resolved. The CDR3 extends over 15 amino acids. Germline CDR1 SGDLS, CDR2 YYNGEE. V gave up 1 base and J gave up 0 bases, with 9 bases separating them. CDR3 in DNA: TGTGCCAGCAGCGTAACGGCGCCCAGCACAGATACGCAGTATTTT. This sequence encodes CASSVTAPSTDTQYF.

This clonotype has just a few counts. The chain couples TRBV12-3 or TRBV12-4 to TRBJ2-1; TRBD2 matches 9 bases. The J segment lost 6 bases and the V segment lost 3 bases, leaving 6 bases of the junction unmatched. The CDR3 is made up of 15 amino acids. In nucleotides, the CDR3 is TGTGCCAGCAGTTTTCGCGGGAGGGCCAGCAATGAGCAGTTCTTC. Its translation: CASSFRGRASNEQFF.

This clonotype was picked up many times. The CDR3 reads CASSRGHSGKQSYNEQFF. The CDR3 DNA reads as TGTGCCAGCAGCCGAGGCCATAGCGGGAAGCAATCCTACAATGAGCAGTTCTTC. The rearrangement joins TRBV7-2 to TRBJ2-1; 8 nucleotides line up with TRBD2. Germline CDR1 reads SGHTA; CDR2 reads FQGNSA. The ends lost 5 bases at V and 1 base at J; junction bases unmatched: 13. CDR3 length: 18 residues.

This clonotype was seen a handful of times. Here the CDR3 reads CASSHRDSYEQYF. In DNA, the CDR3 is TGTGCCAGCAGCCACAGGGACTCCTACGAGCAGTACTTC. The chain uses TRBV3-2 and TRBJ2-7; TRBD1 reflects the table's D call only, with no check against the DNA. TRBV3-2 has pseudogene status. This CDR3 has 13 residues.

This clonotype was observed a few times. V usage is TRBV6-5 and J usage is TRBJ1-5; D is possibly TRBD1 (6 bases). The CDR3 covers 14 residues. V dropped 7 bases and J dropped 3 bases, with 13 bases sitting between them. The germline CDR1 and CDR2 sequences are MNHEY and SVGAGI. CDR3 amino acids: CASKGGGINQPQHF. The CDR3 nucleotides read TGTGCCAGCAAGGGGGGAGGGATCAATCAGCCCCAGCATTTT.

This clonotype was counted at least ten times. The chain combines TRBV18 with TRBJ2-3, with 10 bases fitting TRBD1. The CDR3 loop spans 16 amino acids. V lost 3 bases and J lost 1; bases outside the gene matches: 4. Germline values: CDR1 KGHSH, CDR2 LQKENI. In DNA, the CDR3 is TGTGCCAGCTCACCGGGACAGGGGCACGGCACAGATACGCAGTATTTT. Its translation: CASSPGQGHGTDTQYF.

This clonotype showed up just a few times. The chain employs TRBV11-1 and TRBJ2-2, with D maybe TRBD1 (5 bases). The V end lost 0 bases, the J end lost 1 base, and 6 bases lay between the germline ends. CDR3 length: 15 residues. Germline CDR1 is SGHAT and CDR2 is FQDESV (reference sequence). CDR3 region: CASSLARVNTGELFF. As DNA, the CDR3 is TGTGCCAGCAGCTTAGCCAGGGTGAACACCGGGGAGCTGTTTTTT.

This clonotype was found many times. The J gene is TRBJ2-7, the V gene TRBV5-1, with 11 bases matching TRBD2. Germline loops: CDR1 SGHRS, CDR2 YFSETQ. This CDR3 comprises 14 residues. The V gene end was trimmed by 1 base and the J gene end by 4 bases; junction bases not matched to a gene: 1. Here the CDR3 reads CASSLTSGSYEQYF. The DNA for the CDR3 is TGCGCCAGCAGCTTGACTAGCGGGAGTTACGAGCAGTACTTC.

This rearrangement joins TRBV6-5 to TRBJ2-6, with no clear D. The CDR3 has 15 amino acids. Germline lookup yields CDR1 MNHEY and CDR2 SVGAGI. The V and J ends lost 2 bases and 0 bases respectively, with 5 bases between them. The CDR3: CASSYVLSGANVLTF. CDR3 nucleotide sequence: TGTGCCAGCAGTTACGTGCTCTCTGGGGCCAACGTCCTGACTTTC.

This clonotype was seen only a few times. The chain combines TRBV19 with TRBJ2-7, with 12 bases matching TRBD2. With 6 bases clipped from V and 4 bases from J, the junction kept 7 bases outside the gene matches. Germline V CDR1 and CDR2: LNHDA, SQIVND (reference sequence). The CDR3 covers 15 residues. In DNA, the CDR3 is TGTGCCAGTAGGCAACTAGCGGGAGGAGGGTACGAGCAGTACTTC. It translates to CASRQLAGGGYEQYF.

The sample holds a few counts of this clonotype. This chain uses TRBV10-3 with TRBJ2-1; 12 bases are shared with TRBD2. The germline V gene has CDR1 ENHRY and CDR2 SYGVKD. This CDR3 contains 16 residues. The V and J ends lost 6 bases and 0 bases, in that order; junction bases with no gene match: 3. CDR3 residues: CAIRETSGSSYNEQFF. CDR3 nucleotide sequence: TGTGCCATCAGGGAGACTAGCGGGAGCTCCTACAATGAGCAGTTCTTC.

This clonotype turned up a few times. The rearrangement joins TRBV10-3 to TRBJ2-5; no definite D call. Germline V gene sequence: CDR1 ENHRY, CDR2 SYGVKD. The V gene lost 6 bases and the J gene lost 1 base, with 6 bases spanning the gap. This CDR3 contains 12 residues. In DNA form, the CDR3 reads TGTGCCATCAGGGCTTCCCAAGAGACCCAGTACTTC. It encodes CAIRASQETQYF.

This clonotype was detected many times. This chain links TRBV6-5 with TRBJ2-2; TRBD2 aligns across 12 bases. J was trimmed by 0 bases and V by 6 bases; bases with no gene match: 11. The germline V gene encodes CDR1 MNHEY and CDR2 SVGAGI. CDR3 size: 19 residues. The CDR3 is CASSSPGLAGTSNTGELFF. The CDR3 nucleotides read TGTGCCAGCAGCTCTCCTGGACTAGCGGGAACATCGAACACCGGGGAGCTGTTTTTT.

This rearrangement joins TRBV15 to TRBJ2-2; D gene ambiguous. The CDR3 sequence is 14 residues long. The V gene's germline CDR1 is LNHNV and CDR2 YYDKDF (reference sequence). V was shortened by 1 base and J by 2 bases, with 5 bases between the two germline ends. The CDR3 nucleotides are TGTGCCACCAGCAGAGGCAGTAACACCGGGGAGCTGTTTTTT. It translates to CATSRGSNTGELFF.

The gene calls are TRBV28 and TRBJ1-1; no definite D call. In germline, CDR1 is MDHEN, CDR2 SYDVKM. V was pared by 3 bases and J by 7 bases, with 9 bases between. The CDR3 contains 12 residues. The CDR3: CASSFLDGEAFF. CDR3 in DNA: TGTGCCAGCAGTTTTCTAGACGGTGAAGCTTTCTTT. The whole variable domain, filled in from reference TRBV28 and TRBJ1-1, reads DVKVTQSSRYLVKRTGEKVFLECVQDMDHENMFWYRQDPGLGLRLIYFSYDVKMKEKGDIPEGYSVSREKKERFSLILESASTNQTSMYLCASSFLDGEAFFGQGTRLTVV.

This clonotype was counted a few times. CDR3 coding DNA: TGTGCCAGCAGTTCGCAGGGGTTCTACGAGCAGTACTTC. Translation gives CASSSQGFYEQYF. The chain links TRBV6-5 to TRBJ2-7; a weak D match, TRBD1 (6 bases). The germline V gene has CDR1 MNHEY and CDR2 SVGAGI. This CDR3 spans 13 amino acids. V was shortened by 4 bases and J by 3 bases, with 10 bases between the two germline ends.

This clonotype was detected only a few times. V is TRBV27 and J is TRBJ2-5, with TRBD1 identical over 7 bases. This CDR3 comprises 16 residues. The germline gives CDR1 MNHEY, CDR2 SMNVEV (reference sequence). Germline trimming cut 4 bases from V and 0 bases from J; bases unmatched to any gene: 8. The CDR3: CASSSRQGQHQETQYF. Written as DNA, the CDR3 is TGTGCCAGCAGTTCACGACAGGGCCAACACCAAGAGACCCAGTACTTC.

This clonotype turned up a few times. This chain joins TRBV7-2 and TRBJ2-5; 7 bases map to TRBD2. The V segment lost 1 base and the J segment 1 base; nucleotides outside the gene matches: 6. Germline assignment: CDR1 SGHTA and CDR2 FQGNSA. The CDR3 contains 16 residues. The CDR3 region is CASSLGRASGQETQYF. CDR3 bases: TGTGCCAGCAGCTTAGGTCGGGCTAGCGGCCAAGAGACCCAGTACTTC.